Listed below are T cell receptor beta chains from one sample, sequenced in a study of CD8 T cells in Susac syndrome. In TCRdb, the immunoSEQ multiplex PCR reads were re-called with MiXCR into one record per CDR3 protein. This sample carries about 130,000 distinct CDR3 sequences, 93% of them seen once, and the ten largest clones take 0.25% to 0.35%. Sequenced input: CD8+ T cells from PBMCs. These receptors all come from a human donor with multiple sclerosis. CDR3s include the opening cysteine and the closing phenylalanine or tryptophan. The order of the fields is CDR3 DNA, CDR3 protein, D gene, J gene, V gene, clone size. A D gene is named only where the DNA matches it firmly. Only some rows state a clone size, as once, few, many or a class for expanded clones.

CDR3 DNA: TGTGCCAGCGCTCCCCGGGACGCAGCCTACGAGCAGTACTTC
CDR3 protein: CASAPRDAAYEQYF
D gene: .
J gene: TRBJ2-7
V gene: TRBV13
clone size: .

CDR3 DNA: TGTGCCATCAGTCCCAGGGGGGGCACAGATACGCAGTATTTT
CDR3 protein: CAISPRGGTDTQYF
D gene: .
J gene: TRBJ2-3
V gene: TRBV10-3
clone size: .

CDR3 DNA: TGCAGTGCTATCAGGGAGAACACTGAAGCTTTCTTT
CDR3 protein: CSAIRENTEAFF
D gene: .
J gene: TRBJ1-1
V gene: TRBV20-1
clone size: .

CDR3 DNA: TGCAGTGCCGGGGACAGGGGAACTAATGGCTACACCTTC
CDR3 protein: CSAGDRGTNGYTF
D gene: TRBD1
J gene: TRBJ1-2
V gene: TRBV20-1
clone size: .

CDR3 DNA: TGTGCCTGGGACAATAATGAGCAGTTCTTC
CDR3 protein: CAWDNNEQFF
D gene: .
J gene: TRBJ2-1
V gene: TRBV30
clone size: .

CDR3 DNA: TGTGCCAGCAGTTACAACCCCCGGGACAGGAATAATTCACCCCTCCACTTT
CDR3 protein: CASSYNPRDRNNSPLHF
D gene: TRBD1
J gene: TRBJ1-6
V gene: TRBV6-2/TRBV6-3
clone size: .

CDR3 DNA: TGCAGTGCCTCAGGGGACTACAATGAGCAGTTCTTC
CDR3 protein: CSASGDYNEQFF
D gene: .
J gene: TRBJ2-1
V gene: TRBV20-1
clone size: .

CDR3 DNA: TGTGCCAGCAGCTGGACATTCTCCTACGAGCAGTACTTC
CDR3 protein: CASSWTFSYEQYF
D gene: .
J gene: TRBJ2-7
V gene: TRBV28
clone size: once

CDR3 DNA: TGTGCCAGCAGCCTTCCGGGTCAGAAAGATGAAGCTTTCTTT
CDR3 protein: CASSLPGQKDEAFF
D gene: .
J gene: TRBJ1-1
V gene: TRBV4-2
clone size: .

CDR3 DNA: TGCGCCAGCAGCCAAGGGGGGGCGTTGGGAAACACCATATATTTT
CDR3 protein: CASSQGGALGNTIYF
D gene: .
J gene: TRBJ1-3
V gene: TRBV4-1
clone size: once

CDR3 DNA: TGTGCTAGTGGCGATCGTACAGGGTCTTATGAAAAACTGTTTTTT
CDR3 protein: CASGDRTGSYEKLFF
D gene: .
J gene: TRBJ1-4
V gene: TRBV12-5
clone size: once

CDR3 DNA: TGTGCCTGGAGTGTACTAGCGGGGGGGCCGGGTACGCAGTATTTT
CDR3 protein: CAWSVLAGGPGTQYF
D gene: TRBD2
J gene: TRBJ2-3
V gene: TRBV30
clone size: .

CDR3 DNA: TGTGCCACCAGCAGAGGTAGGACGCAGGCTAACCCGTATGGCTACACCTTC
CDR3 protein: CATSRGRTQANPYGYTF
D gene: .
J gene: TRBJ1-2
V gene: TRBV15
clone size: once

CDR3 DNA: TGTGCCAGCAGTTTCCGGTATTACAATGAGCAGTTCTTC
CDR3 protein: CASSFRYYNEQFF
D gene: .
J gene: TRBJ2-1
V gene: TRBV6-5
clone size: once

CDR3 DNA: TGCAGTGCTAGAGTGGGGACACCCGGACAGTACTTC
CDR3 protein: CSARVGTPGQYF
D gene: .
J gene: TRBJ2-7
V gene: TRBV20-1
clone size: .

CDR3 DNA: TGCGCCAGCAGTACGGGACTAGCGGGGGCCACAGATACGCAGTATTTT
CDR3 protein: CASSTGLAGATDTQYF
D gene: TRBD2
J gene: TRBJ2-3
V gene: TRBV10-1
clone size: .

CDR3 DNA: TGTGCCAGCAGCCCCCTGGCCAGGGGAGGTGAAAAACTGTTTTTT
CDR3 protein: CASSPLARGGEKLFF
D gene: .
J gene: TRBJ1-4
V gene: TRBV6-1
clone size: few

CDR3 DNA: TGTGCCAGCAGCATCGAGGAGCGGGAGATTGGAAATGAGCAGTTCTTC
CDR3 protein: CASSIEEREIGNEQFF
D gene: TRBD2
J gene: TRBJ2-1
V gene: TRBV6-2/TRBV6-3
clone size: .

CDR3 DNA: TGTGCCAGCAGTTTTTGGCAGGGGAAGCAGCCCCAGCATTTT
CDR3 protein: CASSFWQGKQPQHF
D gene: .
J gene: TRBJ1-5
V gene: TRBV28
clone size: .

CDR3 DNA: TGTGCCAGCAGTTACGGGACTAGTGGAGAGACCCAGTACTTC
CDR3 protein: CASSYGTSGETQYF
D gene: TRBD2
J gene: TRBJ2-5
V gene: TRBV6-5
clone size: .

CDR3 DNA: TGTGCCAGCAGTCAGAGTAGATCCTACAATGAGCAGTTCTTC
CDR3 protein: CASSQSRSYNEQFF
D gene: .
J gene: TRBJ2-1
V gene: TRBV3-1
clone size: .

CDR3 DNA: TGTGCCAGCAGTTACTCCCCGGGACAGGGGGCCCCCGAGCAGTACTTC
CDR3 protein: CASSYSPGQGAPEQYF
D gene: TRBD1
J gene: TRBJ2-7
V gene: TRBV6-5
clone size: .

CDR3 DNA: TGTGCCAGCAGTGAAAATGTGGCTGTCTCCTACAATGAGCAGTTCTTC
CDR3 protein: CASSENVAVSYNEQFF
D gene: .
J gene: TRBJ2-1
V gene: TRBV2
clone size: .

CDR3 DNA: TGTGCCAGCAGTATGGGGAATGAGCAGTTCTTC
CDR3 protein: CASSMGNEQFF
D gene: .
J gene: TRBJ2-1
V gene: TRBV2
clone size: few

CDR3 DNA: TGTGCCAGCAGTTTCACTGCCTTCCAAGAGACCCAGTACTTC
CDR3 protein: CASSFTAFQETQYF
D gene: .
J gene: TRBJ2-5
V gene: TRBV12-3/TRBV12-4
clone size: .

CDR3 DNA: TGCAGCGTTGAAGGGGTGGGCTCCTACAATGAGCAGTTCTTC
CDR3 protein: CSVEGVGSYNEQFF
D gene: .
J gene: TRBJ2-1
V gene: TRBV29-1
clone size: .

CDR3 DNA: TGTGCCAGCAGCTTAGGTTTGGGACTCAAGGGGGACACCATATATTTT
CDR3 protein: CASSLGLGLKGDTIYF
D gene: .
J gene: TRBJ1-3
V gene: TRBV7-2
clone size: .

CDR3 DNA: TGTGCCAGTAGTATGTGGGCCCACACCACAGAGACCCAGTACTTC
CDR3 protein: CASSMWAHTTETQYF
D gene: .
J gene: TRBJ2-5
V gene: TRBV19
clone size: .

CDR3 DNA: TGTGCCAGCAGTCCCCGGGACAGCAATCAGCCCCAGCATTTT
CDR3 protein: CASSPRDSNQPQHF
D gene: .
J gene: TRBJ1-5
V gene: TRBV27
clone size: .

CDR3 DNA: TGTGCCAGCAGTTACGGGACAGGCGCTTACGAGCAGTACTTC
CDR3 protein: CASSYGTGAYEQYF
D gene: TRBD1
J gene: TRBJ2-7
V gene: TRBV6-5
clone size: .

CDR3 DNA: TGTGCCAGCAGCGGTAGAGGGACTGAAGCTTTCTTT
CDR3 protein: CASSGRGTEAFF
D gene: .
J gene: TRBJ1-1
V gene: TRBV9
clone size: few

CDR3 DNA: TGTGCCACCAGTGAAAGGCCTTACACCGGGGAGCTGTTTTTT
CDR3 protein: CATSERPYTGELFF
D gene: .
J gene: TRBJ2-2
V gene: TRBV24-1
clone size: .

CDR3 DNA: TGTGCCAGCAGTTCGCTTATGGACAGGGGTGACGGTCAGCCCCAGCATTTT
CDR3 protein: CASSSLMDRGDGQPQHF
D gene: TRBD1
J gene: TRBJ1-5
V gene: TRBV12-3/TRBV12-4
clone size: .

CDR3 DNA: TGCAGTGCTATGAGGAGGGGGATGAAAGATACGCAGTATTTT
CDR3 protein: CSAMRRGMKDTQYF
D gene: .
J gene: TRBJ2-3
V gene: TRBV20-1
clone size: .

CDR3 DNA: TGTGCCAGCAGCTCGGGACAGGGGTACAATGAGCAGTTCTTC
CDR3 protein: CASSSGQGYNEQFF
D gene: TRBD1
J gene: TRBJ2-1
V gene: TRBV7-8
clone size: .

CDR3 DNA: TGCGCCAGCAGCCAATCGACAGGTGAAGCTTTCTTT
CDR3 protein: CASSQSTGEAFF
D gene: .
J gene: TRBJ1-1
V gene: TRBV4-1
clone size: .

CDR3 DNA: TGTGCCAGCAGTGGCCCAGGGTTTAAGTCGGATGGCTACACCTTC
CDR3 protein: CASSGPGFKSDGYTF
D gene: .
J gene: TRBJ1-2
V gene: TRBV2
clone size: .

CDR3 DNA: TGTGCCAGCAGCTCAAAAGGACAGGGACTTGGAGGAGATACGCAGTATTTT
CDR3 protein: CASSSKGQGLGGDTQYF
D gene: TRBD1
J gene: TRBJ2-3
V gene: TRBV5-6
clone size: .

CDR3 DNA: TGTGCCAGCTCAAGGCTCGGGGCTGAGCAGTTCTTC
CDR3 protein: CASSRLGAEQFF
D gene: .
J gene: TRBJ2-1
V gene: TRBV7-3
clone size: .